This is a list of T cell receptor beta chains from one sample in a study of CD8 T cells in Susac syndrome. TCRdb re-called the immunoSEQ multiplex PCR reads with MiXCR, one entry per CDR3 protein. The sample has 120,000 to 150,000 distinct CDR3 sequences, approximately 93% seen once. Sequenced input: CD4+ T cells from PBMCs. The receptors stem from a human donor in good health. Both conserved end residues are part of each CDR3. A D gene is named only where the DNA matches it firmly. Clone size, where shown, is once, few, many, or a class for clones that have expanded.

clone_size j_call d_call v_call cdr3_aa cdr3_nt
- TRBJ2-3 TRBD1 TRBV5-1 CASSIQTGPTDTQYF TGCGCCAGCAGCATCCAGACAGGGCCCACAGATACGCAGTATTTT
once TRBJ2-1 TRBD1 TRBV7-3 CASTLEGAASNEQFF TGTGCCAGCACCTTAGAGGGGGCCGCGAGCAATGAGCAGTTCTTC
- TRBJ2-7 TRBD1 TRBV27 CASSPGYGQAPYEQYF TGTGCCAGCAGTCCTGGATATGGACAGGCACCCTACGAGCAGTACTTC
- TRBJ2-5 - TRBV7-2 CASSPSETQYF TGTGCCAGCAGCCCCTCGGAGACCCAGTACTTC
- TRBJ1-2 - TRBV9 CASSVVRQKRYGYTF TGTGCCAGCAGCGTGGTGAGACAGAAGCGCTATGGCTACACCTTC
once TRBJ2-1 TRBD2 TRBV7-8 CASRRGSGRDLQSEQFF TGTGCCAGCAGAAGGGGTAGCGGGAGGGACCTACAATCTGAGCAGTTCTTC
- TRBJ1-1 - TRBV5-1 CASSVSGGNTEAFF TGCGCCAGCAGCGTCTCTGGGGGGAACACTGAAGCTTTCTTT
once TRBJ1-1 - TRBV11-2 CASSSALGGEAFF TGTGCCAGCAGCTCGGCCTTGGGGGGGGAAGCTTTCTTT
- TRBJ2-7 TRBD2 TRBV6-6 CASTGSGKYEQYF TGTGCCAGCACCGGTAGCGGGAAGTACGAGCAGTACTTC
- TRBJ1-2 - TRBV20-1 CSATGWAAYGYTF TGCAGTGCTACAGGGTGGGCCGCCTATGGCTACACCTTC
- TRBJ2-1 - TRBV7-2 CASNPRSGYYNEQFF TGTGCCAGCAACCCCCGCTCGGGCTACTACAATGAGCAGTTCTTC
- TRBJ1-1 - TRBV6-5 CASRPFQGANTEAFF TGTGCCAGCAGACCTTTCCAGGGCGCTAACACTGAAGCTTTCTTT
- TRBJ2-7 - TRBV6-1 CASWDWTAMDTTDLRYEQYF TGTGCCAGCTGGGATTGGACAGCAATGGACACAACCGATCTCCGCTACGAGCAGTACTTC
once TRBJ2-1 - TRBV7-9 CASSSGLMNNEQFF TGTGCCAGCAGCTCTGGACTGATGAACAATGAGCAGTTCTTC
- TRBJ2-4 - TRBV9 CASSVDLGGIQYF TGTGCCAGCAGCGTAGATCTGGGTGGGATTCAGTACTTC
- TRBJ1-5 - TRBV6-5 CASSYGGASNQPQHF TGTGCCAGCAGCTACGGGGGGGCTAGCAATCAGCCCCAGCATTTT
- TRBJ2-1 TRBD2 TRBV7-2 CASSLVGTSRYNEQFF TGTGCCAGCAGCTTAGTTGGGACTAGCAGATACAATGAGCAGTTCTTC
- TRBJ2-7 TRBD2 TRBV20-1 CSAVPGLAAYEQYF TGCAGTGCCGTGCCGGGACTAGCGGCATACGAGCAGTACTTC
- TRBJ2-4 TRBD1 TRBV20-1 CSARQGKGKNIQYF TGCAGTGCCAGACAGGGGAAAGGCAAAAACATTCAGTACTTC
- TRBJ2-1 - TRBV7-2 CASSLVSYHNEQFF TGTGCCAGCAGCTTAGTCTCCTACCACAATGAGCAGTTCTTC
- TRBJ1-1 TRBD1 TRBV5-1 CASRVTGGKNTEAFF TGCGCCAGCAGAGTGACAGGGGGAAAGAACACTGAAGCTTTCTTT
- TRBJ2-6 - TRBV12-3/TRBV12-4 CASSSRGAGANVLTF TGTGCCAGCAGTTCCCGGGGAGCTGGGGCCAACGTCCTGACTTTC
- TRBJ2-1 TRBD2 TRBV15 CATSRARSGRALNEQFF TGTGCCACCAGCAGAGCTCGTAGCGGGAGGGCCCTAAATGAGCAGTTCTTC
once TRBJ1-3 - TRBV5-4 CASSLARGADGNTIYF TGTGCCAGCAGCTTGGCCCGGGGGGCGGATGGAAACACCATATATTTT
once TRBJ2-7 TRBD2 TRBV20-1 CSAHLAGLYEQYF TGCAGTGCTCATCTAGCGGGTCTTTACGAGCAGTACTTC
- TRBJ1-2 - TRBV7-2 CASSSSISYGYTF TGTGCCAGCAGCTCTTCGATCTCCTATGGCTACACCTTC
- TRBJ2-1 - TRBV20-1 CSARRPPDDNEQFF TGCAGTGCTAGGAGGCCACCGGACGACAATGAGCAGTTCTTC
- TRBJ1-4 - TRBV28 CASSLMAANVKEKLFF TGTGCCAGCAGTTTAATGGCAGCTAACGTGAAAGAAAAACTGTTTTTT
- TRBJ2-7 - TRBV1 CTSSQAGTPSFYEQYF TGCACCAGCAGCCAAGCTGGGACTCCGTCCTTCTACGAGCAGTACTTC
- TRBJ1-5 - TRBV20-1 CSASSARDQPQHF TGCAGTGCTAGTTCGGCCAGGGATCAGCCCCAGCATTTT
- TRBJ1-2 TRBD1 TRBV3-1 CASSPTGNYGYTF TGTGCCAGCAGCCCGACAGGGAACTATGGCTACACCTTC
- TRBJ1-3 - TRBV3-1 CASSPKWAGLSGNTIYF TGTGCCAGCAGCCCCAAGTGGGCAGGGCTCTCTGGAAACACCATATATTTT
- TRBJ2-7 TRBD1 TRBV24-1 CATSDPGQGSHEQYF TGTGCCACCAGTGATCCGGGACAGGGGTCCCACGAGCAGTACTTC
- TRBJ2-1 - TRBV25-1 CASSSSTGYNEQFF TGTGCCAGCAGTAGTTCAACAGGCTACAATGAGCAGTTCTTC
- TRBJ2-1 TRBD1 TRBV27 CASSFLGQGIHEQFF TGTGCCAGCAGTTTCTTGGGACAGGGTATCCATGAGCAGTTCTTC
- TRBJ1-5 TRBD1 TRBV7-9 CASSLGTGGQLTQHF TGTGCCAGCAGCTTGGGGACAGGGGGACAACTGACCCAGCATTTT
- TRBJ2-3 - TRBV5-1 CASSLALSGNTDTQYF TGCGCCAGCAGCTTGGCCTTAAGCGGAAACACAGATACGCAGTATTTT
- TRBJ1-4 - TRBV20-1 CSATYPTGTNEKLFF TGCAGTGCCACGTACCCGACAGGAACTAATGAAAAACTGTTTTTT
- TRBJ2-7 - TRBV20-1 CSALEGPGPYEQYF TGCAGTGCGTTGGAGGGCCCCGGTCCCTACGAGCAGTACTTC
- TRBJ1-3 - TRBV9 CASSVTLESSGNTIYF TGTGCCAGCAGCGTCACCCTGGAATCCTCTGGAAACACCATATATTTT
- TRBJ2-7 - TRBV5-1 CASGGSGASLEQYF TGCGCCAGCGGGGGGTCGGGGGCGTCCCTCGAGCAGTACTTC
- TRBJ1-2 - TRBV20-1 CSARDLSSDYGYTF TGCAGTGCTAGAGACCTAAGTTCGGACTATGGCTACACCTTC
- TRBJ1-1 - TRBV3-1 CASSHEDNTEAFF TGTGCCAGCAGCCACGAAGATAACACTGAAGCTTTCTTT
- TRBJ1-2 - TRBV2 CASSASGLIGYTF TGTGCCAGCAGTGCATCCGGGTTAATTGGCTACACCTTC
- TRBJ2-7 TRBD1 TRBV20-1 CSARDAGQGAIYEQYF TGCAGTGCTAGAGATGCTGGACAGGGGGCGATCTACGAGCAGTACTTC
few TRBJ1-5 - TRBV12-3/TRBV12-4 CASSLQSNQPQHF TGTGCCAGCAGTTTACAGTCCAATCAGCCCCAGCATTTT
- TRBJ2-7 - TRBV3-1 CASSLGRQIKAYEQYF TGTGCCAGCAGCCTTGGGAGACAAATTAAAGCCTACGAGCAGTACTTC
once TRBJ2-2 - TRBV28 CASRQLQGRTGELFF TGTGCCAGCAGACAACTACAGGGACGGACCGGGGAGCTGTTTTTT
- TRBJ1-2 - TRBV7-8 CASSTSGAGYGYTF TGTGCCAGCAGCACCTCGGGGGCTGGGTATGGCTACACCTTC
- TRBJ2-3 TRBD2 TRBV20-1 CSATDPGLAASTDTQYF TGCAGTGCTACGGATCCGGGACTAGCGGCTAGCACAGATACGCAGTATTTT
- TRBJ2-1 TRBD2 TRBV18 CASSPLGLAFNEQFF TGTGCCAGCTCACCATTGGGACTAGCTTTCAATGAGCAGTTCTTC
- TRBJ2-7 - TRBV27 CASSPLSSGTVSYEQYF TGTGCCAGCAGCCCACTTTCTTCCGGGACCGTCTCCTACGAGCAGTACTTC
- TRBJ1-2 - TRBV7-9 CASSPEVQLRGYTF TGTGCCAGCAGCCCTGAGGTTCAGCTCAGGGGCTACACCTTC
once TRBJ2-3 - TRBV27 CASSFDRRGDNTQYF TGTGCCAGCAGTTTTGATCGGAGGGGGGATAATACGCAGTATTTT
once TRBJ2-6 - TRBV4-1 CASSHSESAGANVLTF TGCGCCAGCAGCCACTCAGAGTCAGCTGGGGCCAACGTCCTGACTTTC
- TRBJ1-1 TRBD1 TRBV2 CASRERQGIGTEAFF TGTGCCAGCAGGGAACGACAGGGGATTGGCACTGAAGCTTTCTTT